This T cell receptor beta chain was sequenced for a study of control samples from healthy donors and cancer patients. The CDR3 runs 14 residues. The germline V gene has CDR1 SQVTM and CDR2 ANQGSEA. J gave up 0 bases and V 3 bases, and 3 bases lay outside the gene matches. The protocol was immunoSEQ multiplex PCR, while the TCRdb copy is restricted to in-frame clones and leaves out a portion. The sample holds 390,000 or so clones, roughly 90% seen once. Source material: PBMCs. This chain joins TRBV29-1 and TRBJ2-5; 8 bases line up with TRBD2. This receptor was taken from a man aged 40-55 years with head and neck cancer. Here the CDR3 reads CSVEIAGHQETQYF. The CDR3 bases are TGCAGCGTTGAGATAGCGGGGCACCAAGAGACCCAGTACTTC. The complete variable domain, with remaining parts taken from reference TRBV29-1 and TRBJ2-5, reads SAVISQKPSRDICQRGTSLTIQCQVDSQVTMMFWYRQQPGQSLTLIATANQGSEATYESGFVIDKFPISRPNLTFSTLTVSNMSPEDSSIYLCSVEIAGHQETQYFGPGTRLLVL.